The 6 T cell receptor beta chains listed next were all sequenced from one sample in a study of blood T cell repertoires in COVID-19. TCRdb's table, derived via immunoSEQ multiplex PCR, lists solely in-frame clones and lacks some. The sample yields over 250,000 clones, just over 90% seen once. Source material: peripheral blood. These receptors were obtained from a woman in her twenties or thirties with COVID-19, enrolled during active disease.

This clone turned up a few times. The gene calls are TRBV5-1 and TRBJ2-5; D gene uncertain. This CDR3 has 12 amino acids. The ends were cut back, 0 bases at V and 5 bases at J, with 5 bases in the middle. CDR1 is SGHRS and CDR2 is YFSETQ in the germline V gene. The CDR3 DNA is TGCGCCAGCAGCTTGGACTGGGAGACCCAGTACTTC. Amino acids: CASSLDWETQYF.

This clone was seen a few times. This sequence joins TRBV11-2 and TRBJ1-2; D is perhaps TRBD1 (5 bases). V was shortened by 1 base and J by 0 bases, with 12 bases between the two germline ends. Per germline, CDR1 SGHAT and CDR2 FQNNGV. The CDR3 totals 16 residues. The DNA of the CDR3 is TGTGCCAGCAGCTTAGGGCAGACAGATGCTAACTATGGCTACACCTTC. Its translation: CASSLGQTDANYGYTF. Using reference TRBV11-2 and TRBJ1-2 for the parts outside the CDR3, the full variable domain is EAGVAQSPRYKIIEKRQSVAFWCNPISGHATLYWYQQILGQGPKLLIQFQNNGVVDDSQLPKDRFSAERLKGVDSTLKIQPAKLEDSAVYLCASSLGQTDANYGYTFGSGTRLTVV.

The V call is TRBV14, the J call TRBJ1-6; tentative D call: TRBD1 (5 bases). CDR1 is SGHDN, CDR2 FVKESK, per germline. Trimming removed 1 base from V and 8 bases from J, with 6 bases in between. The CDR3 has 13 amino acids. CDR3 protein: CASSQVRDSPLHF. DNA of the CDR3: TGTGCCAGCAGCCAAGTCAGGGATTCACCCCTCCACTTT. Full variable domain (missing parts from reference TRBV14 and TRBJ1-6): EAGVTQFPSHSVIEKGQTVTLRCDPISGHDNLYWYRRVMGKEIKFLLHFVKESKQDESGMPNNRFLAERTGGTYSTLKVQPAELEDSGVYFCASSQVRDSPLHFGNGTRLTVT.

The gene calls are TRBV19 and TRBJ1-2; 8 bases align to TRBD1. CDR1 and CDR2 (germline): LNHDA, SQIVND (reference sequence). There are 14 residues in the CDR3. V lost 7 bases to trimming and J lost 6 bases; unmatched junction nucleotides: 10. CDR3 sequence (DNA): TGTGCCAGTATCCCAGGGGGCAGGGCGGATGGCTACACCTTC. Encoded protein: CASIPGGRADGYTF.

The CDR3 region is CASSALMGIGDSPLHF. As DNA, the CDR3 is TGTGCCAGCAGTGCCCTGATGGGGATCGGGGATTCACCCCTCCACTTT. J is TRBJ1-6 and V is TRBV25-1, with D unclear. Trimming took off 4 bases at V and 8 bases at J, with 18 bases between the two ends. Germline values: CDR1 MGHDK, CDR2 SYGVNS. The CDR3 is made up of 16 amino acids.

This CDR3 reads CASIIRGEGAFF. CDR3 nucleotides: TGTGCCAGCATCATTAGGGGGGAGGGAGCTTTCTTT. This chain uses TRBV28 with TRBJ1-1, with D possibly being TRBD1 (6 bases). V lost 7 bases and J lost 10, with 16 bases in between. In germline, CDR1 is MDHEN, CDR2 SYDVKM. The CDR3 spans 12 residues.